The source of this T cell receptor beta chain is a study of blood T cell repertoires in COVID-19. Study information: From T cells, B-cell-depleted T cells, or PBMCs came the material, which was cDNA or gDNA.

CDR3 length equals 18 residues. CDR1 is SGHDN and CDR2 is FVKESK in the germline V gene. V was clipped by 4 bases and J by 1 base, with 17 bases between them. Original handling: Quantification of nucleated cells was approximated via reference gene primer amplification. Generated by immunoSEQ multiplex PCR, the TCRdb table keeps only in-frame clones and is missing some. From that table come the V and J calls and clone size; the DNA was used to work out D and trimming. The sample lists approximately 260,000 clones; more than 80% were seen once. This chain joins TRBV14 and TRBJ1-6, with a tentative D call TRBD1 (6 bases). Sequencing was done on a sample of peripheral blood. The sequence was collected from a woman between 40 and 55 years old with acute or convalescent COVID-19. CDR3 loop: CASSPRTAQGSYNSPLHF. The CDR3 DNA sequence: TGTGCCAGCAGCCCTAGGACAGCTCAGGGGTCCTATAATTCACCCCTCCACTTT.